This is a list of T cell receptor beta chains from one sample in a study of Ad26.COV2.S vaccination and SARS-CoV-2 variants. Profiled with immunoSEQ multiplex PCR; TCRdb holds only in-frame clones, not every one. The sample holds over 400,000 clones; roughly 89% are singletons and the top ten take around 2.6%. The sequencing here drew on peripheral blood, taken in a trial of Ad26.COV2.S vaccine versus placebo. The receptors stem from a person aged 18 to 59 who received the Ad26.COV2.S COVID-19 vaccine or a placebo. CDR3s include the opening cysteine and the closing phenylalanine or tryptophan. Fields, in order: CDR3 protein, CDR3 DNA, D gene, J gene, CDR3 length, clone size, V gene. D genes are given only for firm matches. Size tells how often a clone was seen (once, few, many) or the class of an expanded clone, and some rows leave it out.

cdr3_aa: CASSVDGGSPLHF
cdr3_nt: TGTGCCAGCAGTGTGGACGGTGGTTCACCCCTCCACTTT
d_call: NA
j_call: TRBJ1-6
cdr3_length: 13
clone_size: NA
v_call: TRBV7-3

cdr3_aa: CASSQGGVLLNTGELFF
cdr3_nt: TGCGCCAGCAGTCAGGGGGGGGTTCTCCTTAACACCGGGGAGCTGTTTTTT
d_call: NA
j_call: TRBJ2-2
cdr3_length: 17
clone_size: few
v_call: TRBV4-1

cdr3_aa: CASSLAGRLAGQPQHF
cdr3_nt: TGTGCCAGCAGCTTAGCTGGGCGGCTTGCGGGTCAGCCCCAGCATTTT
d_call: NA
j_call: TRBJ1-5
cdr3_length: 16
clone_size: NA
v_call: TRBV7-2

cdr3_aa: CASSAHRGGGSTDTQYF
cdr3_nt: TGTGCCAGCAGCGCTCACCGGGGGGGAGGGAGCACAGATACGCAGTATTTT
d_call: TRBD2
j_call: TRBJ2-3
cdr3_length: 17
clone_size: NA
v_call: TRBV4-2

cdr3_aa: CASSPNWTGGTKNIQYF
cdr3_nt: TGTGCCAGCAGCCCGAACTGGACAGGGGGTACCAAAAACATTCAGTACTTC
d_call: TRBD1
j_call: TRBJ2-4
cdr3_length: 17
clone_size: NA
v_call: TRBV7-9

cdr3_aa: CAIKGASGSEETQYF
cdr3_nt: TGTGCCATCAAGGGGGCTAGCGGGAGTGAGGAGACCCAGTACTTC
d_call: TRBD2
j_call: TRBJ2-5
cdr3_length: 15
clone_size: NA
v_call: TRBV10-3

cdr3_aa: CAISEATGGSDTEAFF
cdr3_nt: TGTGCCATCAGTGAGGCAACAGGGGGGTCGGACACTGAAGCTTTCTTT
d_call: TRBD1
j_call: TRBJ1-1
cdr3_length: 16
clone_size: once
v_call: TRBV10-3

cdr3_aa: CASSILGQGGSEAFF
cdr3_nt: TGTGCCAGTAGTATTCTGGGACAGGGCGGCTCTGAAGCTTTCTTT
d_call: TRBD1
j_call: TRBJ1-1
cdr3_length: 15
clone_size: NA
v_call: TRBV19

cdr3_aa: CASGRVTARGYTF
cdr3_nt: TGTGCCAGCGGACGGGTGACAGCTCGGGGCTACACCTTC
d_call: NA
j_call: TRBJ1-2
cdr3_length: 13
clone_size: NA
v_call: TRBV28

cdr3_aa: CASKVGPDNEQFF
cdr3_nt: TGTGCCAGCAAAGTAGGGCCTGACAATGAGCAGTTCTTC
d_call: NA
j_call: TRBJ2-1
cdr3_length: 13
clone_size: NA
v_call: TRBV2

cdr3_aa: CASSPTTAANTGELFF
cdr3_nt: TGCGCCAGCAGCCCGACGACAGCCGCGAACACCGGGGAGCTGTTTTTT
d_call: NA
j_call: TRBJ2-2
cdr3_length: 16
clone_size: NA
v_call: TRBV5-1

cdr3_aa: CASSKRGWEGPYEQYF
cdr3_nt: TGTGCCAGCAGCAAACGGGGGTGGGAGGGACCCTACGAGCAGTACTTC
d_call: NA
j_call: TRBJ2-7
cdr3_length: 16
clone_size: NA
v_call: TRBV21-1

cdr3_aa: CATSARAGTSGGAYNEQFF
cdr3_nt: TGTGCCACCAGTGCTAGAGCCGGGACTAGCGGGGGCGCCTACAATGAGCAGTTCTTC
d_call: TRBD2
j_call: TRBJ2-1
cdr3_length: 19
clone_size: NA
v_call: TRBV24-1

cdr3_aa: CASSSQQAGYHEQFF
cdr3_nt: TGTGCCAGCAGCTCCCAACAAGCCGGATACCATGAGCAGTTCTTC
d_call: NA
j_call: TRBJ2-1
cdr3_length: 15
clone_size: NA
v_call: TRBV7-3

cdr3_aa: CAISGGGAEAFF
cdr3_nt: TGTGCCATCAGTGGTGGAGGGGCTGAAGCTTTCTTT
d_call: NA
j_call: TRBJ1-1
cdr3_length: 12
clone_size: NA
v_call: TRBV10-3

cdr3_aa: CATSGGRRSTDTQYF
cdr3_nt: TGTGCCACCAGTGGTGGACGGAGAAGCACAGATACGCAGTATTTT
d_call: NA
j_call: TRBJ2-3
cdr3_length: 15
clone_size: NA
v_call: TRBV24-1

cdr3_aa: CASSARHPRDSPLHF
cdr3_nt: TGTGCCAGCAGTGCTAGGCATCCTCGGGATTCACCCCTCCACTTT
d_call: NA
j_call: TRBJ1-6
cdr3_length: 15
clone_size: NA
v_call: TRBV2

cdr3_aa: CASSLGPGTASSGNTIYF
cdr3_nt: TGTGCCAGCAGCTTGGGTCCCGGGACGGCCTCCTCTGGAAACACCATATATTTT
d_call: NA
j_call: TRBJ1-3
cdr3_length: 18
clone_size: NA
v_call: TRBV5-5

cdr3_aa: CASSPNGPKNTGELFF
cdr3_nt: TGTGCCAGCTCACCAAACGGACCCAAGAACACCGGGGAGCTGTTTTTT
d_call: NA
j_call: TRBJ2-2
cdr3_length: 16
clone_size: NA
v_call: TRBV18

cdr3_aa: CASSEGQGAFQPQHF
cdr3_nt: TGTGCCAGCAGCGAGGGACAGGGGGCTTTTCAGCCCCAGCATTTT
d_call: TRBD1
j_call: TRBJ1-5
cdr3_length: 15
clone_size: NA
v_call: TRBV6-6

cdr3_aa: CASSPTPGQGEGNTIYF
cdr3_nt: TGTGCCAGCAGTCCGACTCCGGGACAGGGTGAGGGAAACACCATATATTTT
d_call: TRBD1
j_call: TRBJ1-3
cdr3_length: 17
clone_size: NA
v_call: TRBV7-9

cdr3_aa: CASSDSWTGAAGPQHF
cdr3_nt: TGTGCCAGCAGTGATTCCTGGACAGGGGCCGCGGGGCCCCAGCATTTT
d_call: TRBD1
j_call: TRBJ1-5
cdr3_length: 16
clone_size: NA
v_call: TRBV6-1

cdr3_aa: CASSLEGQPQHF
cdr3_nt: TGTGCCAGCAGTTTAGAAGGTCAGCCCCAGCATTTT
d_call: NA
j_call: TRBJ1-5
cdr3_length: 12
clone_size: once
v_call: TRBV28

cdr3_aa: CASSLTWNEQFF
cdr3_nt: TGTGCCAGCAGCTTGACCTGGAATGAGCAGTTCTTC
d_call: NA
j_call: TRBJ2-1
cdr3_length: 12
clone_size: NA
v_call: TRBV7-2

cdr3_aa: CASNINLNSPLHF
cdr3_nt: TGTGCCAGCAATATTAATCTTAATTCACCCCTCCACTTT
d_call: NA
j_call: TRBJ1-6
cdr3_length: 13
clone_size: NA
v_call: TRBV12-3/TRBV12-4

cdr3_aa: CASSLSGTGGSEQYF
cdr3_nt: TGCGCCAGCAGCTTGTCAGGGACAGGGGGCTCCGAGCAGTACTTC
d_call: TRBD1
j_call: TRBJ2-7
cdr3_length: 15
clone_size: NA
v_call: TRBV5-1

cdr3_aa: CASSSARDLPEQYF
cdr3_nt: TGTGCCAGCAGTTCCGCCCGGGACCTCCCCGAGCAGTACTTC
d_call: NA
j_call: TRBJ2-7
cdr3_length: 14
clone_size: NA
v_call: TRBV28

cdr3_aa: CASSFSGDTQYF
cdr3_nt: TGTGCCAGCAGCTTCAGTGGAGATACGCAGTATTTT
d_call: NA
j_call: TRBJ2-3
cdr3_length: 12
clone_size: NA
v_call: TRBV7-3

cdr3_aa: CASSPWGLAGANVLTF
cdr3_nt: TGTGCCAGCAGTCCCTGGGGTCTCGCTGGGGCCAACGTCCTGACTTTC
d_call: NA
j_call: TRBJ2-6
cdr3_length: 16
clone_size: NA
v_call: TRBV3-1/TRBV3-2

cdr3_aa: CASSARTSQTRASTDTQYF
cdr3_nt: TGTGCCAGCAGCGCCCGGACTAGTCAAACCCGGGCTAGCACAGATACGCAGTATTTT
d_call: TRBD2
j_call: TRBJ2-3
cdr3_length: 19
clone_size: NA
v_call: TRBV11-2

cdr3_aa: CASRRHGESSAEAFF
cdr3_nt: TGTGCCAGCAGACGCCACGGGGAGTCGAGCGCTGAAGCTTTCTTT
d_call: NA
j_call: TRBJ1-1
cdr3_length: 15
clone_size: NA
v_call: TRBV6-5

cdr3_aa: CATSTGVWGEQYF
cdr3_nt: TGTGCCACCTCTACGGGAGTTTGGGGCGAGCAGTACTTC
d_call: NA
j_call: TRBJ2-7
cdr3_length: 13
clone_size: NA
v_call: TRBV6-5

cdr3_aa: CAISTGLAGHEQFF
cdr3_nt: TGTGCCATCAGTACCGGACTAGCGGGACATGAGCAGTTCTTC
d_call: TRBD2
j_call: TRBJ2-1
cdr3_length: 14
clone_size: NA
v_call: TRBV10-3

cdr3_aa: CASSKGVDRETQYF
cdr3_nt: TGTGCCAGCAGCAAAGGCGTAGATAGAGAGACCCAGTACTTC
d_call: NA
j_call: TRBJ2-5
cdr3_length: 14
clone_size: once
v_call: TRBV7-2

cdr3_aa: CASSSFGRGSEQFF
cdr3_nt: TGTGCCAGCAGCTCATTTGGACGAGGGAGTGAGCAGTTCTTC
d_call: NA
j_call: TRBJ2-1
cdr3_length: 14
clone_size: NA
v_call: TRBV9

cdr3_aa: CAISAQKAIGNTIYF
cdr3_nt: TGTGCCATCAGTGCACAGAAGGCGATTGGAAACACCATATATTTT
d_call: NA
j_call: TRBJ1-3
cdr3_length: 15
clone_size: many
v_call: TRBV10-3

cdr3_aa: CASSEPGGGQYF
cdr3_nt: TGTGCCAGCAGTGAACCGGGAGGGGGGCAGTATTTT
d_call: TRBD2
j_call: TRBJ2-3
cdr3_length: 12
clone_size: NA
v_call: TRBV6-1

cdr3_aa: CASGFSWSSYNSPLHF
cdr3_nt: TGTGCTAGCGGATTTTCTTGGAGCTCCTATAATTCACCCCTCCACTTT
d_call: NA
j_call: TRBJ1-6
cdr3_length: 16
clone_size: NA
v_call: TRBV7-7

cdr3_aa: CASIAASPPSEQFF
cdr3_nt: TGTGCCAGCATCGCCGCTTCGCCACCTTCAGAGCAGTTCTTC
d_call: NA
j_call: TRBJ2-1
cdr3_length: 14
clone_size: NA
v_call: TRBV6-6

cdr3_aa: CAISEWRERNEQFF
cdr3_nt: TGTGCCATCAGTGAGTGGCGGGAGAGAAATGAGCAGTTCTTC
d_call: TRBD2
j_call: TRBJ2-1
cdr3_length: 14
clone_size: NA
v_call: TRBV10-3

cdr3_aa: CASSLRRNDEQFF
cdr3_nt: TGTGCCAGCAGCTTACGCCGGAACGATGAGCAGTTCTTC
d_call: NA
j_call: TRBJ2-1
cdr3_length: 13
clone_size: NA
v_call: TRBV7-9

cdr3_aa: CASGPKPGTSEGTDTQYF
cdr3_nt: TGTGCCAGCGGACCTAAGCCCGGGACTAGCGAAGGCACAGATACGCAGTATTTT
d_call: NA
j_call: TRBJ2-3
cdr3_length: 18
clone_size: NA
v_call: TRBV21-1

cdr3_aa: CASSTGTAYYGYTF
cdr3_nt: TGTGCCAGCAGTACCGGGACAGCGTACTATGGCTACACCTTC
d_call: TRBD1
j_call: TRBJ1-2
cdr3_length: 14
clone_size: NA
v_call: TRBV6-5

cdr3_aa: CASRTRLAVNEQFF
cdr3_nt: TGTGCCAGCAGAACCCGACTAGCGGTCAATGAGCAGTTCTTC
d_call: TRBD2
j_call: TRBJ2-1
cdr3_length: 14
clone_size: NA
v_call: TRBV2

cdr3_aa: CASRTGDYQPQHF
cdr3_nt: TGTGCCAGCAGAACAGGAGATTATCAGCCCCAGCATTTT
d_call: NA
j_call: TRBJ1-5
cdr3_length: 13
clone_size: NA
v_call: TRBV6-5

cdr3_aa: CASSQYSSNTGELFF
cdr3_nt: TGCGCCAGCAGCCAATATTCCAGTAACACCGGGGAGCTGTTTTTT
d_call: NA
j_call: TRBJ2-2
cdr3_length: 15
clone_size: NA
v_call: TRBV4-3

cdr3_aa: CASSGQGYEQYF
cdr3_nt: TGTGCCAGCAGCGGCCAGGGCTACGAGCAGTACTTC
d_call: NA
j_call: TRBJ2-7
cdr3_length: 12
clone_size: NA
v_call: TRBV2

cdr3_aa: CASSAGPPTGEVGELFF
cdr3_nt: TGCGCCAGCAGCGCTGGGCCCCCTACAGGGGAGGTCGGGGAGCTGTTTTTT
d_call: NA
j_call: TRBJ2-2
cdr3_length: 17
clone_size: NA
v_call: TRBV5-1

cdr3_aa: CASRAQGVINIQYF
cdr3_nt: TGTGCCAGTAGGGCCCAGGGCGTCATAAACATTCAGTACTTC
d_call: NA
j_call: TRBJ2-4
cdr3_length: 14
clone_size: NA
v_call: TRBV19

cdr3_aa: CASRGDGAGGYTF
cdr3_nt: TGTGCCAGCAGGGGGGATGGGGCCGGTGGCTACACCTTC
d_call: NA
j_call: TRBJ1-2
cdr3_length: 13
clone_size: NA
v_call: TRBV6-5